These 21 T cell receptor beta chains came from one sample sequenced in a study of technical replicates of blood from a few donors. The data were produced by immunoSEQ multiplex PCR, yet TCRdb's version contains in-frame clones alone and is incomplete. The top ten hold over 5.5% of the sample, which has about 53,000 clones, around 84% seen once. Sequences were obtained from PBMCs. The origin of the receptors is a human donor in good health. Some clones in this sample may be carry-over from other donors' samples.

The chain joins TRBV6-5 to TRBJ2-5, with D possibly matching TRBD2 (6 bases). Germline CDR1 and CDR2: MNHEY and SVGAGI. The CDR3 has 15 amino acids. Trimming removed 4 bases from V and 7 bases from J, with 19 bases in between. CDR3 DNA sequence: TGTGCCAGCAGTTCCGCACAGCCGGGAGCAGGGACCCAGTACTTC. The encoded protein is CASSSAQPGAGTQYF.

V is TRBV6-1 and J is TRBJ1-2, with TRBD1 as a possible D gene (5 bases). CDR3 length: 13 amino acids. From germline, CDR1 is MNHNS and CDR2 SASEGT. The V and J ends lost 6 bases and 2 bases respectively, with 10 bases between them. CDR3 protein: CASSSPGNYGYTF. CDR3 nucleotides: TGTGCCAGCAGCTCCCCAGGGAACTATGGCTACACCTTC.

This chain uses TRBV15 with TRBJ2-7; 10 positions agree with TRBD2. CDR1 is LNHNV and CDR2 is YYDKDF in the germline V gene (reference sequence). Unmatched junction bases numbered 11, after V lost 0 bases and J lost 0 bases. CDR3 size: 19 residues. This chain's CDR3 is CATSRDWLAGGQSSYEQYF. The CDR3, as DNA: TGTGCCACCAGCAGAGATTGGTTAGCGGGAGGCCAAAGCTCCTACGAGCAGTACTTC.

V gene TRBV6-5 combines with J gene TRBJ1-6, with D tentatively TRBD1 (5 bases). This CDR3 has 15 amino acids. Germline loops: CDR1 MNHEY, CDR2 SVGAGI. Trimming took off 7 bases at V and 7 bases at J, with 17 bases between the two ends. The chain's CDR3 is CASKPDSIRNSPLHF. In DNA form, the CDR3 reads TGTGCCAGCAAGCCAGACAGTATTCGAAATTCACCCCTCCACTTT.

J is TRBJ1-5 and V is TRBV27; D may be TRBD1 (5 bases). CDR3 length equals 16 residues. The V end lost 6 bases, the J end lost 2 bases, and 17 bases lay between the germline ends. Germline V lookup: CDR1 MNHEY, CDR2 SMNVEV (reference sequence). The CDR3 region has the DNA TGTGCCAGCAGCCCGGGGCCCCCGGGGGGCAATCAGCCCCAGCATTTT. It encodes CASSPGPPGGNQPQHF.

The chain combines TRBV30 with TRBJ1-2; maybe TRBD1 (6 bases). Per germline, CDR1 GTSNPN and CDR2 SVGIG (reference sequence). The CDR3 covers 13 residues. Trimming stripped 2 bases from V and 7 bases from J, with 14 bases between. This CDR3 reads CAWSPGALFGYTF. CDR3 DNA sequence: TGTGCCTGGAGTCCAGGGGCCCTCTTTGGCTACACCTTC. The whole variable domain, remainder taken from reference TRBV30 and TRBJ1-2, is SQTIHQWPATLVQPVGSPLSLECTVEGTSNPNLYWYRQAAGRGLQLLFYSVGIGQISSEVPQNLSASRPQDRQFILSSKKLLLSDSGFYLCAWSPGALFGYTFGSGTRLTVV.

The J gene is TRBJ2-2, the V gene TRBV27; 15 bases are a match to TRBD2. J gave up 0 bases and V 5 bases, and 7 bases lay outside the gene matches. The CDR3 runs to 19 residues. Germline assignment: CDR1 MNHEY and CDR2 SMNVEV (reference sequence). The DNA of the CDR3 is TGTGCCAGCAGTACGCCGGGACTAGCGGGGGGCTCGAACACCGGGGAGCTGTTTTTT. It specifies CASSTPGLAGGSNTGELFF.

The V gene is TRBV7-8, the J gene TRBJ2-7; the D gene is possibly TRBD2 (7 bases). The CDR3 spans 15 residues. Germline-derived CDR1 and CDR2 are SGHVS and FQNEAQ. Trimming stripped 7 bases from V and 1 base from J, with 17 bases between. Written as DNA, the CDR3 is TGTGCCAGCATCATAGGGGGGGCAGGGTCCTACGAGCAGTACTTC. It codes for CASIIGGAGSYEQYF.

The chain links TRBV5-4 to TRBJ2-3, with 9 nucleotides matching TRBD2. Germline V gene data show CDR1 as SGHNT and CDR2 as YYREEE (reference sequence). With V trimmed by 4 bases and J by 2 bases, 5 bases remained unmatched. This CDR3 spans 15 amino acids. CDR3 sequence (DNA): TGTGCCAGCAGCCTGCGGGGGGGCCTCACAGATACGCAGTATTTT. Translation: CASSLRGGLTDTQYF.

J is TRBJ2-7 and V is TRBV21-1; the table's D call, TRBD2, has no DNA check behind it. TRBV21-1 is deemed a pseudogene. There are 14 residues in the CDR3. The CDR3 DNA follows: TGTGCCAGCAACCTCGGACTAGCCAACTACGAGCAGTACTTC. Its protein is CASNLGLANYEQYF.

The CDR3 DNA is TGCGCCAGCAGCGGGTTAGCGGGGTCCTACGAGCAGTACTTC. The encoded protein is CASSGLAGSYEQYF. The rearrangement links TRBV4-1 to TRBJ2-7, with TRBD2 matching over 8 bases. Germline loops: CDR1 MGHRA, CDR2 YSYEKL. V was clipped by 5 bases and J by 1 base; unmatched bases: 4. The CDR3 extends over 14 amino acids.

The V call is TRBV7-2, the J call TRBJ1-2, with D unresolved. Trimming left V 1 base short and J 2 bases short, with 5 bases between. Per germline, CDR1 SGHTA and CDR2 FQGNSA. The CDR3 totals 13 residues. The CDR3 DNA is TGTGCCAGCAGCTTAGGTCGGAACTATGGCTACACCTTC. Translated: CASSLGRNYGYTF. Supplemented by reference TRBV7-2 and TRBJ1-2, the full variable domain reads GAGVSQSPSNKVTEKGKDVELRCDPISGHTALYWYRQSLGQGLEFLIYFQGNSAPDKSGLPSDRFSAERTGGSVSTLTIQRTQQEDSAVYLCASSLGRNYGYTFGSGTRLTVV.

CDR3 bases: TGTGCCAGTAGCCCCGACCTAGGACAGGGCACTGGGGCCAACGTCCTGACTTTC. The encoded protein is CASSPDLGQGTGANVLTF. The J gene is TRBJ2-6, the V gene TRBV19; 8 positions match TRBD1. Germline loops: CDR1 LNHDA, CDR2 SQIVND (reference sequence). CDR3 length equals 18 residues. After removal of 6 bases from V and 2 bases from J, the junction contained 12 bases not matched to a gene.

CDR3 bases: TGTGCCAGCAGACTCGAAGACGGACAGGGCTTCTATGGCTACACCTTC. It translates to CASRLEDGQGFYGYTF. The chain is built from TRBV5-6 and TRBJ1-2; 8 nucleotides agree with TRBD1. Germline CDR1 SGHDT, CDR2 YYEEEE. V shed 5 bases, J shed 4 bases, and the junction held 13 bases outside the gene matches. The CDR3 spans 16 residues.

The rearrangement uses TRBV2 and TRBJ2-3; 14 bases align to TRBD2. Looked up from germline, CDR1 is SNHLY and CDR2 is FYNNEI. The CDR3 covers 15 residues. J gave up 4 bases and V 7 bases, and 4 bases lay outside the gene matches. In DNA, the CDR3 is TGTGCCAGCACCAGGACTAGCGGGAGGCCAGATACGCAGTATTTT. Amino acid sequence: CASTRTSGRPDTQYF.

The V call is TRBV7-2, the J call TRBJ2-7, with 8 bases fitting TRBD1. The CDR3 runs 16 residues. The germline CDR1 and CDR2 sequences are SGHTA and FQGNSA. The junction had 7 bases not matched to a gene; V was cut back by 2 bases and J by 1 base. The CDR3 nucleotides are TGTGCCAGCAGCTTATTGACAGGGGTGGGTTCCTACGAGCAGTACTTC. This codes for CASSLLTGVGSYEQYF.

The V and J genes are TRBV12-5 and TRBJ1-1, with D maybe TRBD1 (5 bases). The CDR3 length is 13 residues. The V end was cut by 1 base, the J end by 7 bases, with 10 bases between. CDR1 and CDR2 from the germline V gene are LGHNT and FRNRAP. The CDR3 loop is CASGLEEGLEAFF. The CDR3 DNA sequence: TGTGCTAGTGGTTTGGAGGAGGGACTTGAAGCTTTCTTT.

The chain employs TRBV7-3 and TRBJ1-6; the D is unclear. The CDR3 length is 13 residues. Per germline, CDR1 SGHTA and CDR2 FQGTGA. Trimming removed 1 base from V and 10 bases from J, with 8 bases in between. As DNA, the CDR3 is TGTGCCAGCAGCTTAAACCCGCGATCACCCCTCCACTTT. As protein: CASSLNPRSPLHF.

The chain is built from TRBV28 and TRBJ2-2, with 9 bases aligning to TRBD2. V was pared by 3 bases and J by 5 bases, with 7 bases of the junction left unmatched. The CDR3 has 16 residues. CDR1 is MDHEN, CDR2 SYDVKM, per germline. The CDR3 DNA is TGTGCCAGCAGTTTGGGCGGGAGGGCCGGGACCGGGGAGCTGTTTTTT. As protein: CASSLGGRAGTGELFF.

The V call is TRBV7-2, the J call TRBJ2-2; D is undetermined. The V end lost 6 bases, the J end lost 5 bases, and 10 bases lay between the germline ends. CDR1 SGHTA and CDR2 FQGNSA come from the germline V gene. CDR3 length equals 13 residues. Here the CDR3 reads CASRPTGTGELFF. CDR3 coding DNA: TGTGCCAGCAGACCGACTGGGACCGGGGAGCTGTTTTTT.

The genes are TRBV27 and TRBJ1-5, with a possible D match to TRBD1 (5 bases). Germline V lookup: CDR1 MNHEY, CDR2 SMNVEV (reference sequence). The CDR3 covers 14 residues. V was cut by 6 bases and J by 7 bases, with 16 bases left in between. The CDR3 loop reads CASRRVDGHQPQHF. For the CDR3, the DNA is TGTGCCAGCAGACGAGTGGACGGACACCAGCCCCAGCATTTT.